This T cell receptor beta chain came from a study of cytomegalovirus exposure and HLA in healthy donors. Study-wide results and limits: A later analysis found common viral pathogens apparently linked to several of the most significant clusters. Serostatus for CMV was the only available immune exposure information. Approximately 18,000 TCR beta sequences were associated with HLA alleles at 0.05 false discovery rate in a later analysis.

In the case of this clone: As yet, its antigen is unknown.

A multiplex PCR was run with 60 Vbeta primers and 13 Jbeta primers. How the authors handled the data: Among the unique TCR beta chains that a later analysis counted, about 81 million in all, roughly 10 million were shared. Libraries were prepared by immunoSEQ multiplex PCR; TCRdb keeps only in-frame clonotypes and omits some of them. D and trimming come from the DNA, and the V and J calls and clone size come from that table. The table shows 150,000 to 200,000 clones, with 80% to 85% occurring only once. This CDR3 has 15 amino acids. Germline V CDR1 and CDR2: SEHNR, FQNEAQ (reference sequence). V lost 5 bases to trimming and J lost 2 bases; unmatched junction nucleotides: 5.

The chain is built from TRBV7-9 and TRBJ2-1; 8 nucleotides agree with TRBD2. Sequencing was performed on PBMCs. The sequence was collected from a boy aged 5 to 17 in good health and CMV-seronegative. The CDR3 spells CASSPSGPTYNEQFF. The DNA of the CDR3 is TGTGCCAGCAGCCCTAGCGGGCCTACCTACAATGAGCAGTTCTTC.